These T cell receptor beta chains were read from a single sample in a study of prognosis after radiotherapy for stage I lung cancer. TCRdb re-called the multiplex PCR reads through MiXCR, storing one row per CDR3 protein. The table lists roughly 29,000 distinct CDR3 sequences, about a third of them singletons, with 12% in the top ten. Specimen: PBMCs, collected before or after stereotactic body radiation therapy (not recorded which). The receptors stem from a donor aged 50 or older with non-small cell lung cancer. Each CDR3 is given with its conserved first and last residue. A D gene is named only where the DNA matches it firmly. Expanded clones are given a class, and other clones once, few, many or no size at all.

TRBJ2-2 many TRBV3-1 . CASSPGLTNTGELFF TGTGCCAGCAGCCCGGGACTTACGAACACCGGGGAGCTGTTTTTT
TRBJ1-2 many TRBV28 TRBD1 CASRTRDSNQYGYTF TGTGCCAGCAGGACCCGGGACAGTAACCAATATGGCTACACCTTC
TRBJ1-6 many TRBV2 TRBD1 CASSTTGLGSPLHF TGTGCCAGCAGCACGACAGGGTTGGGTTCACCCCTCCACTTT
TRBJ1-3 many TRBV18 . CASSQTHKSGNTIYF TGTGCCAGCTCACAGACACATAAATCTGGAAACACCATATATTTT
TRBJ2-2 many TRBV29-1 . CSVDVGGNTGELFF TGCAGCGTTGATGTCGGGGGAAACACCGGGGAGCTGTTTTTT
TRBJ2-5 many TRBV5-5 TRBD2 CASSLGTSGSLKTQYF TGTGCCAGCAGCTTGGGGACTAGCGGGAGTTTGAAGACCCAGTACTTC
TRBJ2-7 many TRBV3-1 . CASSRQYEQYF TGTGCCAGCAGCCGGCAATACGAGCAGTACTTC
TRBJ2-5 many TRBV6-1 TRBD2 CASRPPWGRGGESETQYF TGTGCCAGCAGGCCCCCCTGGGGGCGGGGGGGCGAATCGGAGACCCAGTACTTC
TRBJ1-1 . TRBV29-1 . CSLIRPGQTEAFF TGCAGTTTGATACGCCCTGGACAGACTGAAGCTTTCTTT
TRBJ1-6 . TRBV9 TRBD1 CASSGTGNNSPLHF TGTGCCAGCAGCGGGACAGGGAACAATTCACCCCTCCACTTT
TRBJ1-1 many TRBV18 TRBD1 CASHRGALDTEAFF TGTGCCAGTCACAGGGGCGCTCTAGACACTGAAGCTTTCTTT
TRBJ2-1 many TRBV6-1 . CASNLAGATVQFF TGTGCCAGCAATCTCGCCGGGGCGACTGTGCAGTTCTTC
TRBJ2-7 many TRBV7-9 TRBD1 CASSPWRQGAYEQYF TGTGCCAGCAGCCCGTGGCGGCAGGGGGCCTACGAGCAGTACTTC
TRBJ2-3 medium-sized TRBV20-1 . CSAPPRAATSTDTQYF TGCAGTGCTCCACCCCGAGCGGCGACTAGCACAGATACGCAGTATTTT
TRBJ2-7 many TRBV20-1 . CSASTEQYF TGCAGTGCCTCGACCGAGCAGTACTTC
TRBJ2-1 . TRBV7-8 TRBD2 CASSLAIAGGPREQFF TGTGCCAGCAGCTTAGCGATAGCGGGGGGGCCGCGTGAGCAGTTCTTC
TRBJ2-1 many TRBV15 TRBD2 CATSIRGLAGEQFF TGTGCCACCAGCATCCGGGGACTAGCGGGCGAGCAGTTCTTC
TRBJ2-1 medium-sized TRBV6-1 TRBD2 CASSGTSGASYNEQFF TGTGCCAGCAGCGGGACTAGCGGGGCCTCCTACAATGAGCAGTTCTTC
TRBJ1-5 many TRBV13 TRBD1 CASSLRQGGQPQHF TGTGCCAGCAGCTTACGACAGGGAGGTCAGCCCCAGCATTTT
TRBJ1-5 many TRBV7-8 . CASSLSPSRAGNQPQHF TGTGCCAGCAGCTTGAGCCCCTCAAGAGCGGGCAATCAGCCCCAGCATTTT
TRBJ2-7 . TRBV6-1 TRBD1 CASSDEGAISYEHYF TGTGCCAGCAGCGACGAGGGGGCGATCTCCTACGAGCATTACTTC
TRBJ2-1 . TRBV15 . CATSRWLARKNEQFF TGTGCCACCAGCAGATGGCTAGCGAGGAAAAATGAGCAGTTCTTC